The clone carrying this T cell receptor (beta chain) was seen at least ten times. As yet, its antigen is unknown. This entry is derived from a study of regulatory T cells in long-lasting Graves disease. Germline assignment: CDR1 MNHNS and CDR2 SASEGT. With 6 bases clipped from V and 4 bases from J, the junction kept 8 bases outside the gene matches. The CDR3 runs 14 residues. The sample's time point: newly diagnosed GD, antithyroid drugs for less than 3 months. After RNA was extracted from PBMCs, the TCR library was made from it. With iRepertoire HTBI primers and Arm-PCR of CDR3 regions, TCR beta libraries were built. TCRdb recomputed calls from the multiplex PCR reads with MiXCR, one row per CDR3 protein. The sample includes around 420,000 distinct CDR3 sequences, 15% seen only once; the top ten take over 7%. General study findings and limits: Researchers reported studying only peripheral blood, not thyroid tissue.

These data were also reused for a study on T cells in Graves' hyperthyroidism and ophthalmopathy. Per that paper: The authors deemed Graves' hyperthyroidism stable absent ophthalmopathy progression within 18 months. Orbital computed tomography, thyroid ultrasound, serum thyroxine and TRAb, and clinical symptoms together informed the diagnoses.

The sequences come from peripheral blood mononuclear cells (PBMCs), collected at new diagnosis, from a patient treated with antithyroid drugs. This rearrangement joins TRBV6-1 to TRBJ1-2; 7 bases agree with TRBD1. The sequence came from a woman in her 40s with Graves disease. CDR3 sequence reads: CASRTGRHTYGYTF. The CDR3 DNA reads as TGTGCCAGCAGGACAGGGAGGCATACCTATGGCTACACCTTC.